The T cell receptor (beta chain) under discussion was sequenced for a study of cytomegalovirus exposure and HLA in healthy donors (dated by TCRdb to 2016 to 2017). Describing the broader study: According to an earlier analysis of a few hundred of the donors, about 179 million T cells yielded 117 million unique TCR beta sequences and about 300 Gb of sequence data. An early release covering roughly 640 HLA-typed donors comprised about 300 gigabases of sequencing data and around 86 million unique TCR sequences. Among the roughly 370 genotyped donors, 81% belonged to the genetic ancestry cluster associated with self-reported Caucasian donors. The study aimed to test whether signatures of past pathogen exposure could be identified by cataloging public T cell receptors. The study used immunosequencing to profile the T cell repertoires of 670 or so subjects and linked those repertoires to cytomegalovirus serostatus. In addition to the first cohort of around 670 subjects, a separate validation cohort of some 120 different subjects was used. The study combined high-throughput TCR immunosequencing, statistical association of individual TCRs with disease status, and machine learning to predict cytomegalovirus infection status. A later analysis re-analyzed previously published TCR beta repertoires from 660 or so donors and added high-resolution HLA genotyping to study TCR occurrence patterns. The later analysis used no new phenotypic data to find candidate immune exposures, relying instead on TCR beta sequences and their occurrence across donors. An earlier analysis of approximately 630 of the donors applied high-throughput TCR beta sequencing to assess whether each TCR beta V gene segment acted as functional or pseudogenic. Donor age, sex, ethnicity and CMV serostatus were compiled together with the repertoire data. In a later genetic analysis, genome-wide SNP genotypes for about 55% of the roughly 670 donors were used, and that subset was treated as a discovery cohort. Every discovery cohort repertoire had been produced on one sequencing platform. Class I and class II HLA loci were covered by the typing at four-digit resolution. Typing coverage differed by locus: A, B, C, DRB1 and DQB1 were typed in roughly 620-630 donors, DQA1 in roughly 510, DPA1 in approximately 600, and DPB1 in 472. Roughly 5 DR-DQ haplotypes were treated as single units for association and clustering because of strong linkage in the cohort. Across approximately 420 genotyped donors of the cohort, an average of about 240,000 unique TCR beta nucleotide sequences per donor were sequenced, and roughly 20% of those sequences were non-productive. The investigation overall reported the following: The authors suggested that the approach could potentially be generalized to other disease states and immunological phenotypes. In an earlier analysis of approximately 590 of the donors, most TCR beta V segments were observed in productive rearrangements about 87% or about 30% of the time, broadly matching IMGT annotations. A further reported finding was that TCR beta sequences accurately predicted the HLA-A and HLA-B alleles for most subjects in the first cohort. V-gene and J-gene trimming of TCR beta chains was associated with a missense DCLRE1C variant in a later genetic analysis, and the association was replicated in an independent cohort. Some IMGT-functional V segments, including TRBV6-2 and TRBV6-3, could not be distinguished by the 87-base-pair reads and were therefore excluded. The study listed 150 to 200 TCR beta chains as associated with cytomegalovirus. HLA typing was unavailable for some donors at each locus, so association tests used only the typed subset. Across donors, most TCR sequences were observed very rarely, whereas some public TCRs were present in many individuals. When HLA alleles, especially DR and DQ, strongly co-occurred, attributing TCR associations to individual alleles was difficult. Compared with equally common non-associated chains, HLA-associated TCR beta chains in a later analysis were more clonally expanded and had lower generation probabilities. The cohort was sequenced for TCR beta chains only, and without alpha or paired-chain data the features that could be detected were limited. A later analysis found that most CMV-associated TCR beta chains appeared HLA-restricted, with HLA associations seemingly driven largely by CMV exposure. According to a later analysis, TCR association rates differed among HLA loci, with DRB1 alleles showing the most associated TCRs and HLA-C alleles showing the fewest. In a later genetic analysis, fewer N-insertions in productive TCRs were reported among donors in an Asian-associated ancestry cluster than the 666-donor mean. Because counts were too low, seventeen rarely observed V segments, including chromosome 9 orphons, were left out of the earlier analysis of 587 of the donors. Cytomegalovirus status was reported to be diagnosed by the classifier with high specificity and sensitivity in both the original and validation cohorts. A later analysis reported that several top co-occurrence clusters appeared linked to parvovirus B19, influenza, CMV and Epstein-Barr virus. A group of highly shared sequence variants was considered likely to be a technical artifact of the sequencing pipeline. Linkage disequilibrium might explain the correlated functional status among segregating V segments, but an unknown experimental factor could not be excluded. In a later analysis, 15,000 to 20,000 TCR beta sequences were associated with specific HLA alleles at a false discovery rate of 0.05. The only immune exposure information available for the cohort was CMV serostatus. Roughly uniform sequencing depth across donors was assumed in presence/absence analyses, although this assumption may not hold. Three of the identified cytomegalovirus-associated TCR beta chains were confirmed in vitro to be specific for cytomegalovirus antigens.

The cohort comprised fewer than 700 healthy bone marrow donors. At the time of sampling, every cohort member was nominally healthy, though immune exposures that went unrecorded were likely present. The donor tested CMV seropositive, placing the donor among the roughly 270 seropositive members of the cohort. A peripheral blood sample was collected from each donor, and TCR beta sequencing was performed on peripheral blood mononuclear cells. Genomic DNA was extracted from the blood cell samples with the Qiagen DNeasy Blood Extraction Kit. Per the germline V gene, SNHLY is the CDR1 and FYNNEI is the CDR2. V is pared back by 7 bases and J by 0 bases, with 15 bases lying between the germline termini. From its cysteine to its phenylalanine, the CDR3 spans 16 amino acids. Of all the DNA, just the CDR3 is kept, 48 bases in frame from base 1. A remark on this clone: The clone's antigen remains unknown. Per-base quality was not reported, and no clone a single base away is much larger than it.

Library creation used the immunoSEQ multiplex PCR assay. For the multiplex PCR, a mixture combining 60 forward primers for TCR Vbeta segments and 13 reverse primers for TCR Jbeta segments was used. The CDR3 region of rearranged TCR beta genes was amplified from genomic DNA by a multiplex PCR assay. The Illumina HiSeq System was used to sequence the amplified TCR beta libraries as 87-base-pair reads. In the paper's pipeline: In a later analysis, some 80 million unique TCR beta chains were counted across the roughly 670 repertoires, and roughly 11 million of these chains were shared by at least two donors. A nearest-neighbor algorithm error-corrected the raw reads and collapsed the reads into unique sequences, merging closely related sequences to remove PCR and sequencing errors. V, D and J gene segments were assigned by aligning CDR3 sequences to IMGT reference sequences. Each retained sequence needed at least a six-nucleotide match to both a V gene segment and a J gene segment. A rearrangement counted as productive if the CDR3 had no stop codons and remained in frame with V and J, and every other rearrangement counted as non-productive. Following IMGT convention, CDR3 was defined as the stretch from the second conserved V-encoded cysteine up to the conserved J-encoded phenylalanine. The earlier analysis of 587 of the donors excluded sequences that lacked an unambiguous match to a single V gene segment. In an earlier analysis of approximately 610 of the donors, V segments were called functional above 56.7% productive rearrangements and were called segregating when the between-donor standard deviation exceeded 5%. A statistical classification framework was developed to diagnose cytomegalovirus status using the catalog of TCR beta chain sequences. In a later analysis, TCR nucleotide sequences were compared against IMGT/GENE-DB human TR gene sequences so that V and J genes could be assigned. Using the TCRdist pipeline, a later analysis assigned CDR3 sequences along with most-parsimonious VDJ recombination scenarios. In a later analysis, each TCR beta chain was defined by its CDR3 amino acid sequence together with its V-gene family, and reads without a unique V-gene family were excluded. To address suspected cross-contamination and a sequencing artifact, a later analysis removed some 620 highly shared, low-generation-probability nucleotide sequences. For each public chain, a later analysis derived a clonal expansion index from normalized ranks of inferred template counts within each repertoire. A later analysis computed generation probabilities with a VDJ recombination model fitted to out-of-frame rearrangements, and checked the results against IGoR. Hypergeometric tests were used in a later analysis to score TCR-TCR, TCR-HLA and TCR-CMV co-occurrence, with a repertoire-size bias correction applied to the TCR pairs. To estimate false discovery rates, a later analysis permuted the HLA or CMV assignments 20 times. In a later analysis, co-occurring TCRs were grouped using DBSCAN, and TCRdist sequence similarity was added for clustering within HLA-allele-positive subsets. Repertoires with fewer than 30,000 or more than 120,000 public chains were left out of co-occurrence clustering, as were a handful of repertoires with anomalous nucleotide sharing. TCRdb carries this immuneACCESS record with in-frame sequences only. Its versions omit some clonotypes, under half of them owing to an unresolved V gene in the studies checked, with the rest unexplained. V and J calls and clone size come straight from that table; D and trimming were deduced from the DNA. For this sample the table gives about 160,000 clones, of which 65% to 85% were detected only once. Of the sample, roughly 6.3% falls within the top ten clones.

The rearrangement joined TRBV2 to TRBJ2-2; the D segment could be TRBD2, given 6 matching bases. Source material: PBMCs. This receptor was identified in a male donor in good health and CMV-seropositive. DNA sequence: TGTGCCAGCAAGGCAGGGACTGGGACGAACACCGGGGAGCTGTTTTTT. It encodes CASKAGTGTNTGELFF.